These 18 T cell receptor beta chains originate from one sample sequenced in a study of blood T cells in healthy people across ages. Together with a sample-barcoded 5' primer, a J-beta primer mix was included in a second PCR lasting roughly 7 to 11 cycles. TCRdb ran MiXCR on the 5' RACE reads and lists one entry per CDR3 protein. The sample has about 760,000 distinct CDR3 sequences, roughly three fifths seen once; the top ten hold about a quarter. The specimen sequenced was blood. The receptors were sampled from a man aged 40-49 years in good health.

This clonotype has more than one count but fewer than ten. V is TRBV20-1 and J is TRBJ1-2; D perhaps matches TRBD1 (6 bases). This CDR3 is built from 14 residues. The V and J ends lost 6 bases and 5 bases respectively, with 19 bases between them. The germline V gene has CDR1 DFQATT and CDR2 SNEGSKA (reference sequence). CDR3 amino acids: CSAPDSISVYGYTF. The CDR3 DNA reads TGCAGTGCCCCGGACAGTATTTCCGTATATGGCTACACCTTC.

This clonotype was observed a handful of times. This sequence joins TRBV4-2 and TRBJ1-1; D not resolved. Per the germline V gene, CDR1 is LGHNA and CDR2 is YNFKEQ. The CDR3 extends over 14 amino acids. The V end was cut by 0 bases, the J end by 1 base, with 6 bases between. Here the CDR3 reads CASSQDLANTEAFF. The CDR3 DNA reads TGTGCCAGCAGCCAAGATTTGGCGAACACTGAAGCTTTCTTT.

This chain joins TRBV24-1 and TRBJ2-1; 8 nucleotides agree with TRBD1. The CDR3 is 15 amino acids. CDR1 is KGHDR, CDR2 SFDVKD, per germline. V trimming: 3 bases; J trimming: 8 bases; junction bases outside the gene matches: 8. DNA of the CDR3: TGTGCCACCAGTGATGACAGGGGAAATGGGGATGAGCAGTTCTTC. Its protein product is CATSDDRGNGDEQFF.

The chain links TRBV20-1 to TRBJ2-5, with 14 bases lining up with TRBD2. The J call may not be correct, given that the DNA end is closer to TRBJ2-7. Germline loops: CDR1 DFQATT, CDR2 SNEGSKA (reference sequence). CDR3 size: 14 residues. The CDR3 protein is CSARTSGRRNEQYF. In DNA, the CDR3 is TGCAGTGCTCGGACTAGCGGGAGGCGGAACGAGCAGTACTTC.

This clonotype was observed at least ten times. The V call is TRBV3-1, the J call TRBJ2-1; TRBD1 aligns across 7 bases. CDR3 length equals 16 residues. Trimming removed 5 bases from V and 0 bases from J; junction bases left unmatched: 7. Germline CDR1 LGHDT, CDR2 YNNKEL (reference sequence). CDR3 protein: CASSLEQGHSYNEQFF. The CDR3 DNA reads TGTGCCAGCAGCTTAGAACAGGGGCACTCCTACAATGAGCAGTTCTTC.

The rearrangement links TRBV11-2 to TRBJ2-7; D is unresolved. The CDR3 sequence is 13 residues long. With 1 base removed from V and 7 bases from J, the gap between germline ends came to 11 bases. The germline V gene has CDR1 SGHAT and CDR2 FQNNGV. The CDR3 DNA is TGTGCCAGCAGCTTAGGGCCGGTTAATGAGCAGTACTTC. Protein: CASSLGPVNEQYF.

This clonotype was found a few times. The CDR3 nucleotides are TGTGCCAGCAGAAGAGCGGGAGGGACCCCAGATACGCAGTATTTT. It encodes CASRRAGGTPDTQYF. V gene TRBV6-5 combines with J gene TRBJ2-3, with TRBD2 matching over 10 bases. The CDR3 spans 15 residues. Looked up from germline, CDR1 is MNHEY and CDR2 is SVGAGI. The V segment lost 6 bases and the J segment 4 bases; nucleotides outside the gene matches: 7.

This clonotype has more than one count but fewer than ten. V usage is TRBV7-2 and J usage is TRBJ2-1; 12 bases line up with TRBD2. The CDR3 extends over 17 amino acids. Losses at the gene ends were 5 bases for V and 8 bases for J; bases not matched to a gene: 13. Per germline, CDR1 SGHTA and CDR2 FQGNSA. CDR3: CASSEGASGRALDEQFF. In DNA form, the CDR3 reads TGTGCCAGCAGCGAAGGGGCTAGCGGGAGGGCCCTCGATGAGCAGTTCTTC. The full variable domain, rest sourced from reference TRBV7-2 and TRBJ2-1, is GAGVSQSPSNKVTEKGKDVELRCDPISGHTALYWYRQSLGQGLEFLIYFQGNSAPDKSGLPSDRFSAERTGGSVSTLTIQRTQQEDSAVYLCASSEGASGRALDEQFFGPGTRLTVL.

V and J are TRBV5-1 and TRBJ1-1, with unresolved D. Germline CDR1 is SGHRS and CDR2 is YFSETQ. V lost 4 bases and J 3 bases, leaving 10 bases between the germline ends. The CDR3 is made up of 13 amino acids. As DNA, the CDR3 is TGCGCCAGCAGCCCGAGTCGGGACACTGAAGCTTTCTTT. It codes for CASSPSRDTEAFF. Based on the CDR3 plus reference TRBV5-1 and TRBJ1-1, the full variable domain is KAGVTQTPRYLIKTRGQQVTLSCSPISGHRSVSWYQQTPGQGLQFLFEYFSETQRNKGNFPGRFSGRQFSNSRSEMNVSTLELGDSALYLCASSPSRDTEAFFGQGTRLTVV.

The chain recombines TRBV20-1 with TRBJ2-7; 9 nucleotides align to TRBD1. The CDR3 is 15 amino acids. Germline V lookup: CDR1 DFQATT, CDR2 SNEGSKA (reference sequence). The V segment lost 6 bases and the J segment 5 bases; nucleotides outside the gene matches: 14. CDR3 region: CSAGGGDRVSNEQYF. DNA for the CDR3: TGCAGTGCCGGTGGGGGGGACAGGGTATCAAACGAGCAGTACTTC.

This clonotype was seen once. The genes are TRBV3-1 and TRBJ2-2; D not certain. The CDR3 consists of 15 residues. The germline V gene encodes CDR1 LGHDT and CDR2 YNNKEL (reference sequence). V was trimmed by 0 bases and J by 5 bases, leaving 10 bases between them. This chain's CDR3 is CASSQEITRTGELFF. CDR3 DNA: TGTGCCAGCAGCCAAGAGATTACCAGGACCGGGGAGCTGTTTTTT.

The rearrangement links TRBV7-8 to TRBJ2-7; weak D call: TRBD1 (6 bases). V lost 1 base and J lost 4, with 11 bases in between. Germline V gene data show CDR1 as SGHVS and CDR2 as FQNEAQ. The CDR3 has 14 residues. The CDR3 DNA sequence: TGTGCCAGCAGCTTAGGGGACACACATTACGAGCAGTACTTC. Encoded protein: CASSLGDTHYEQYF.

There are a few counts of this clonotype. The V and J genes are TRBV14 and TRBJ2-3, with TRBD2 as a possible D gene (6 bases). The CDR3 covers 16 residues. V dropped 4 bases and J dropped 2 bases, with 16 bases sitting between them. The germline gives CDR1 SGHDN, CDR2 FVKESK. The CDR3 loop is CASSPQSGLYTDTQYF. The DNA for the CDR3 is TGTGCCAGCAGCCCGCAATCGGGACTTTACACAGATACGCAGTATTTT.

This sequence joins TRBV28 and TRBJ1-1; possibly TRBD1 for D (5 bases). Germline loops: CDR1 MDHEN, CDR2 SYDVKM. Trimming left V 8 bases short and J 2 bases short, with 21 bases between. The CDR3 runs 16 residues. The CDR3 is CASSRAGGAPNTEAFF. The CDR3 nucleotides are TGTGCCAGCTCTAGAGCGGGGGGTGCCCCTAACACTGAAGCTTTCTTT.

This chain uses TRBV7-2 with TRBJ2-5; D not resolved. The CDR3 totals 16 residues. Germline CDR1 reads SGHTA; CDR2 reads FQGNSA. The V gene lost 5 bases and the J gene lost 5 bases, with 21 bases spanning the gap. Here the CDR3 reads CASSRYLGSGKETQYF. The CDR3 DNA follows: TGTGCCAGCAGCCGTTATTTGGGGTCTGGAAAGGAGACCCAGTACTTC. Using reference TRBV7-2 and TRBJ2-5 for the parts outside the CDR3, the full variable domain is GAGVSQSPSNKVTEKGKDVELRCDPISGHTALYWYRQSLGQGLEFLIYFQGNSAPDKSGLPSDRFSAERTGGSVSTLTIQRTQQEDSAVYLCASSRYLGSGKETQYFGPGTRLLVL.

This clonotype has only a few counts. V is TRBV27 and J is TRBJ2-4, with 7 bases that match TRBD1. The J call may not be correct, given that the DNA end is closer to TRBJ2-7. Germline V gene lookup returns CDR1 MNHEY and CDR2 SMNVEV (reference sequence). This CDR3 is built from 13 residues. DNA for the CDR3: TGTGCCAGCAAGACAGGGCCCTACTACGAGCAGTACTTC. Residues: CASKTGPYYEQYF.

The V and J genes are TRBV6-2 or TRBV6-3 and TRBJ1-1, with a possible D match to TRBD1 (6 bases). Germline V CDR1 and CDR2: MNHEY, SVGEGT. The CDR3 has 15 amino acids. V was pared by 5 bases and J by 5 bases, with 18 bases between. CDR3: CASSKSSGVVTEAFF. CDR3 coding DNA: TGTGCCAGCAGTAAGTCCTCAGGGGTTGTTACTGAAGCTTTCTTT.

The chain employs TRBV6-2 or TRBV6-3 and TRBJ2-1, with TRBD2 as a possible D gene (6 bases). Trimming left V 6 bases short and J 3 bases short, with 15 bases between. CDR3 length: 15 residues. Germline lookup yields CDR1 MNHEY and CDR2 SVGEGT. CDR3 region: CASRPAGRDYNEQFF. The DNA for the CDR3 is TGTGCCAGCAGACCCGCGGGACGCGACTACAATGAGCAGTTCTTC.